Sequencing of this T cell receptor beta chain was carried out in a study of cytomegalovirus exposure and HLA in healthy donors. Overall study: About 79 million unique TCRs from HLA-typed donors were held in an early data release.

In regard to this clone: Antigen: not known.

CDR1 and CDR2 (germline): SQVTM, ANQGSEA. This CDR3 has 20 amino acids. V trimming: 1 base; J trimming: 4 bases; junction bases outside the gene matches: 12. Both 60 Vbeta primers and 13 Jbeta primers went into the PCR. The data were produced by immunoSEQ multiplex PCR, yet TCRdb's version contains in-frame clones alone and is incomplete. In all, the sample yields 30,000 to 35,000 clones. Broader study findings: TCR beta sequences reportedly predicted most subjects' HLA-A and HLA-B alleles accurately. By HLA locus, TCR association rates varied in a later analysis, with DRB1 showing the most and HLA-C the fewest. According to an earlier analysis, most TCR beta V segments yielded productive rearrangements about 90% or about 30% of the time.

This clonotype was obtained from a woman aged 40 to 50 in good health and CMV-seropositive. This chain connects TRBV29-1 to TRBJ2-2; 16 nucleotides match TRBD2. Sequenced material: PBMCs. The CDR3 is CSVEGHVGTSGRVSTGELFF. Here the CDR3 DNA reads TGCAGCGTTGAAGGTCATGTAGGGACTAGCGGGAGGGTTAGCACCGGGGAGCTGTTTTTT.